The 27 T cell receptor beta chains given below trace back to one sample, sequenced in a study of cytomegalovirus exposure and HLA in healthy donors. The PCR was carried out with 60 Vbeta primers and 13 Jbeta primers. TCRdb's copy holds only in-frame clones and misses some; the assay was immunoSEQ multiplex PCR. The sample yields around 99,000 clones, around 69% seen once. The specimen sequenced was PBMCs. The receptor source for this set is a man aged 18 to 29 in good health and CMV-seronegative.

The chain is built from TRBV4-3 and TRBJ1-1; 9 positions agree with TRBD1. CDR3 length equals 14 residues. Losses at the gene ends were 2 bases for V and 4 bases for J; bases not matched to a gene: 2. Germline V gene data show CDR1 as LGHNA and CDR2 as YSLEER. The CDR3 nucleotides read TGCGCCAGCAGCCAATTGACAGGGGGCACTGAAGCTTTCTTT. As protein: CASSQLTGGTEAFF.

This clone has only one observation. The V call is TRBV7-3, the J call TRBJ1-2, with D unresolved. Trimming left V 5 bases short and J 7 bases short, with 11 bases between. The CDR3 length is 12 residues. Looked up from germline, CDR1 is SGHTA and CDR2 is FQGTGA. The CDR3 coding sequence is TGTGCCAGCAGCCCCGGAGGTTTTGGCTACACCTTC. It encodes CASSPGGFGYTF.

CDR3 bases: TGTGCCAGTAGCAACACAGGGGCCCTCTCCTACGAGCAGTACTTC. Protein product: CASSNTGALSYEQYF. The genes are TRBV19 and TRBJ2-7; 7 bases are a match to TRBD1. Germline V gene data show CDR1 as LNHDA and CDR2 as SQIVND (reference sequence). V gave up 6 bases and J gave up 0 bases; unmatched junction bases: 8. CDR3 size: 15 residues.

This chain links TRBV27 with TRBJ2-7, with TRBD1 identical over 11 bases. Unmatched junction bases numbered 4, after V lost 6 bases and J lost 6 bases. CDR1 and CDR2 (germline): MNHEY, SMNVEV (reference sequence). This CDR3 is built from 13 residues. The DNA for the CDR3 is TGTGCCAGCAGCACCGGGACAGGGGGCGAGCAGTACTTC. As protein: CASSTGTGGEQYF.

The rearrangement uses TRBV15 and TRBJ2-6, with D maybe TRBD2 (6 bases). CDR1 is LNHNV and CDR2 is YYDKDF in the germline V gene (reference sequence). The CDR3 spans 16 residues. Trimming took off 5 bases at V and 1 base at J, with 12 bases between the two ends. The CDR3 protein is CATSHGGGSGANVLTF. DNA of the CDR3: TGTGCCACCAGCCATGGTGGGGGGTCTGGGGCCAACGTCCTGACTTTC.

This chain connects TRBV19 to TRBJ2-2, with D possibly TRBD1 on 6 matching bases. This CDR3 comprises 14 residues. Germline V gene data show CDR1 as LNHDA and CDR2 as SQIVND (reference sequence). Trimming removed 6 bases at V and 7 bases at J, with 15 bases between. CDR3 region: CASSPPGRGGELFF. CDR3 nucleotides: TGTGCCAGTAGCCCCCCCGGCAGGGGCGGGGAGCTGTTTTTT.

The chain joins TRBV7-3 to TRBJ2-1; 9 positions match TRBD2. This CDR3 is built from 17 residues. CDR1 SGHTA and CDR2 FQGTGA come from the germline V gene. V lost 3 bases and J lost 4; bases outside the gene matches: 10. The CDR3 sequence is CASSFGVAGAIYNEQFF. The CDR3 DNA follows: TGTGCCAGCAGCTTTGGGGTAGCGGGGGCCATTTACAATGAGCAGTTCTTC.

This clone appeared a few times. The chain has TRBV15 and TRBJ1-6; D remains unclear. CDR1 is LNHNV and CDR2 is YYDKDF in the germline V gene (reference sequence). The CDR3 contains 14 residues. Trimming removed 5 bases at V and 3 bases at J, with 8 bases between. CDR3 nucleotides: TGTGCCACCAGCGAGACATTCTATAATTCACCCCTCCACTTT. Protein product: CATSETFYNSPLHF. The full variable domain, with the rest looked up from reference TRBV15 and TRBJ1-6, is DAMVIQNPRYQVTQFGKPVTLSCSQTLNHNVMYWYQQKSSQAPKLLFHYYDKDFNNEADTPDNFQSRRPNTSFCFLDIRSPGLGDTAMYLCATSETFYNSPLHFGNGTRLTVT.

This clone was counted between two and nine times. The chain uses TRBV6-1 and TRBJ1-1; TRBD1 matches at 7 bases. Germline V gene lookup returns CDR1 MNHNS and CDR2 SASEGT. This CDR3 region has 15 residues. Losses at the gene ends were 3 bases for V and 1 base for J; bases not matched to a gene: 5. CDR3 region: CASSDRQGRNTEAFF. For the CDR3, the DNA is TGTGCCAGCAGTGATAGACAGGGCCGGAACACTGAAGCTTTCTTT.

The rearrangement joins TRBV5-4 to TRBJ2-7, with TRBD2 matching over 14 bases. The CDR3 is 16 amino acids. The trim removed 2 bases at V and 9 bases at J, leaving 10 bases unmatched. Germline CDR1 reads SGHNT; CDR2 reads YYREEE (reference sequence). CDR3 nucleotide sequence: TGTGCCAGCAGCTTATCCCCAGGGACTAGCGGGGGCTCGCAGTACTTC. Protein sequence: CASSLSPGTSGGSQYF.

The chain combines TRBV9 with TRBJ1-1; 7 bases are a match to TRBD1. The V gene end was trimmed by 4 bases and the J gene end by 4 bases; junction bases not matched to a gene: 7. This CDR3 is 14 amino acids long. Germline V lookup: CDR1 SGDLS, CDR2 YYNGEE. This CDR3 is CASSIKGASTEAFF. DNA for the CDR3: TGTGCCAGCAGCATAAAGGGGGCTAGCACTGAAGCTTTCTTT.

Concerning this clone itself: One junction end does not reproduce the germline sequence, and a read error may be involved. The V call is TRBV7-9, the J call TRBJ2-1; TRBD2 matches at 12 bases. Germline CDR1 is SEHNR and CDR2 is FQNEAQ (reference sequence). The CDR3 runs 14 residues. In nucleotides, the CDR3 is TGCGCACTTCGGACTAGCGGGGAAGTAGATGAGCAGTTCTTC. Protein sequence: CALRTSGEVDEQFF.

The V gene is TRBV19, the J gene TRBJ1-5; no reliable D call. CDR3 size: 13 residues. Germline CDR1 is LNHDA and CDR2 is SQIVND (reference sequence). Between the trimmed V and J ends, which lost 10 bases and 11 bases, there was a span of 21 bases. CDR3 sequence: CATKGGNRWTQHF. CDR3 in DNA: TGTGCCACCAAAGGAGGGAATAGGTGGACCCAGCATTTT.

This chain uses TRBV7-9 with TRBJ1-2; no clear D gene. V was cut by 5 bases and J by 5 bases, with 9 bases left in between. Germline-derived CDR1 and CDR2 are SEHNR and FQNEAQ (reference sequence). This CDR3 is 12 amino acids long. CDR3 nucleotide sequence: TGTGCCAGCAGCCGGGAAGGGTATGGCTACACCTTC. This gives the protein CASSREGYGYTF. Filled out from reference TRBV7-9 and TRBJ1-2, the complete variable domain reads DTGVSQNPRHKITKRGQNVTFRCDPISEHNRLYWYRQTLGQGPEFLTYFQNEAQLEKSRLLSDRFSAERPKGSFSTLEIQRTEQGDSAMYLCASSREGYGYTFGSGTRLTVV.

This chain uses TRBV6-5 with TRBJ2-2, with D possibly being TRBD1 (7 bases). Germline V gene data show CDR1 as MNHEY and CDR2 as SVGAGI. CDR3 size: 14 residues. With 6 bases removed from V and 7 bases from J, the gap between germline ends came to 15 bases. The CDR3 DNA reads as TGTGCCAGCAGGAGGCAGGGGGAGGTCGGGGAGCTGTTTTTT. Protein: CASRRQGEVGELFF.

Only one count was recorded for this clone. In DNA, the CDR3 is TGTGCCAGCAGTACCGGGACACCCCCCTACGAGCAGTACTTC. Translated, it gives CASSTGTPPYEQYF. The rearrangement links TRBV7-3 to TRBJ2-5; tentatively, D is TRBD1 (6 bases). The J call may be wrong; the DNA end is better matched by TRBJ2-7. CDR1 and CDR2 from the germline V gene are SGHTA and FQGTGA. This CDR3 has 14 residues.

This clone was counted a few times. Other DNA variants within this sample encode the same CDR3. The V and J genes are TRBV7-3 and TRBJ2-1; 11 bases line up with TRBD2. Germline V gene data show CDR1 as SGHTA and CDR2 as FQGTGA. This CDR3 region has 19 residues. V lost 1 base, J lost 5 bases, and 13 bases stayed unmatched. CDR3 coding DNA: TGTGCCAGCAGCTTAATCAAGGGGACGACTAGCGGGATCAACAATGAGCAGTTCTTC. Amino acids: CASSLIKGTTSGINNEQFF.

V and J are TRBV6-5 and TRBJ2-7; 9 bases agree with TRBD1. V was clipped by 3 bases and J by 4 bases; unmatched bases: 10. The CDR3 covers 16 residues. Germline V gene lookup returns CDR1 MNHEY and CDR2 SVGAGI. DNA for the CDR3: TGTGCCAGCAGTTATAGTCTCGGGACAGGGTATTACGAGCAGTACTTC. Translated, it gives CASSYSLGTGYYEQYF.

The V gene is TRBV19, the J gene TRBJ2-4, with a possible D match to TRBD2 (6 bases). In germline, CDR1 is LNHDA, CDR2 SQIVND (reference sequence). Trimming shortened V by 5 bases and J by 0 bases, and 8 bases separated the two germline ends. The CDR3 has 14 amino acids. The CDR3 reads CASSGGRAKNIQYF. In nucleotides, the CDR3 is TGTGCCAGTAGTGGAGGGAGAGCCAAAAACATTCAGTACTTC.

This chain uses TRBV29-1 with TRBJ2-7, with 7 bases that match TRBD2. Trimming cost V 6 bases and J 6 bases; bases outside gene matches: 8. CDR1 is SQVTM, CDR2 ANQGSEA, per germline. The CDR3 has 12 residues. The CDR3 DNA follows: TGCAGCGTCCTGGGAGGGATCGGCGAGCAGTACTTC. Protein sequence: CSVLGGIGEQYF.

The DNA of the CDR3 is TGTGCCAGCAGCGTAGGAGGGCCTTCCGAGCAGTACTTC. Its translation is CASSVGGPSEQYF. The chain couples TRBV9 to TRBJ2-7, with D maybe TRBD2 (5 bases). From germline, CDR1 is SGDLS and CDR2 YYNGEE. Trimming took off 0 bases at V and 6 bases at J, with 10 bases between the two ends. There are 13 residues in the CDR3.

The chain uses TRBV14 and TRBJ2-5, with D maybe TRBD1 (5 bases). The CDR3 runs 14 residues. Germline CDR1 reads SGHDN; CDR2 reads FVKESK. Trimming removed 5 bases at V and 2 bases at J, with 12 bases between. DNA for the CDR3: TGTGCCAGCAGCGGAGCCAGGGAACAAGAGACCCAGTACTTC. Residues: CASSGAREQETQYF.

This clone was recorded a few times. The V gene is TRBV19, the J gene TRBJ1-1, with 8 bases fitting TRBD1. This CDR3 spans 16 amino acids. The germline V gene encodes CDR1 LNHDA and CDR2 SQIVND (reference sequence). Trimming removed 3 bases from V and 5 bases from J; junction bases left unmatched: 11. CDR3 in amino acids: CASSIWTGKGLTEAFF. The CDR3 coding sequence is TGTGCCAGTAGTATCTGGACAGGGAAAGGGCTAACTGAAGCTTTCTTT.

This clone was found once. This sequence joins TRBV21-1 and TRBJ1-1. TRBV21-1 is flagged as a pseudogene. The CDR3 is 15 residues long. The CDR3 region is CASSKGGGSGTEAFF. The CDR3 nucleotides are TGTGCCAGCAGCAAAGGGGGGGGTAGTGGCACTGAAGCTTTCTTT.

The V gene is TRBV19, the J gene TRBJ2-2; 9 nucleotides match TRBD2. Looked up from germline, CDR1 is LNHDA and CDR2 is SQIVND (reference sequence). After removal of 7 bases from V and 6 bases from J, the junction contained 12 bases not matched to a gene. The CDR3 is made up of 16 amino acids. The CDR3 sequence is CASKGSGSARAGELFF. DNA of the CDR3: TGTGCCAGTAAAGGTAGCGGGAGCGCCAGGGCCGGGGAGCTGTTTTTT.

J is TRBJ2-2 and V is TRBV5-4; TRBD1 agrees at 8 bases. There are 15 residues in the CDR3. Trimming at V came to 5 bases and at J to 2 bases, leaving 5 bases not matched to a gene. Germline V CDR1 and CDR2: SGHNT, YYREEE (reference sequence). The CDR3 DNA follows: TGTGCCAGCAGTACCGGGACAGGTAACACCGGGGAGCTGTTTTTT. Its translation is CASSTGTGNTGELFF.

This clone was detected once. The chain employs TRBV2 and TRBJ1-2; 8 bases match TRBD1. There are 14 residues in the CDR3. V dropped 7 bases and J dropped 7; count of bases not matched to a gene: 11. Germline CDR1 SNHLY, CDR2 FYNNEI. In DNA, the CDR3 is TGTGCCAGCATGCGGGCAGGGGGCCTTGGTGGCTACACCTTC. Translating gives CASMRAGGLGGYTF.